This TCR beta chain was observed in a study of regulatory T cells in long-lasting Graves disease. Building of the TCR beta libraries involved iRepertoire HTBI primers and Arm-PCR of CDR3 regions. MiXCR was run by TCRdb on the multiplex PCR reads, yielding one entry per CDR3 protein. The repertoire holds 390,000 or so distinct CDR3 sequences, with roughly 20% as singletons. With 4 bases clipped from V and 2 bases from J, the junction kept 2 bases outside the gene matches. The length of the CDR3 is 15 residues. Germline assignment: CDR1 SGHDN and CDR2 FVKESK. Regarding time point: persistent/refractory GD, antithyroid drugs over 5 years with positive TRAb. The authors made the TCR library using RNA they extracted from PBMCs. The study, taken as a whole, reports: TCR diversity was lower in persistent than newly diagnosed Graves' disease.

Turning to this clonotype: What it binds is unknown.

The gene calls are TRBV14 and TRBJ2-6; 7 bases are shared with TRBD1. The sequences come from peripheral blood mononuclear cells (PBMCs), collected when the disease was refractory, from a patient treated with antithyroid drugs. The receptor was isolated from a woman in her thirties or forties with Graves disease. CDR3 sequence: CASSRQGTGANVLTF. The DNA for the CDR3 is TGTGCCAGCAGCCGACAGGGAACTGGGGCCAACGTCCTGACTTTC.